The T cell receptor beta chain described here comes from a study of cytomegalovirus exposure and HLA in healthy donors. Study-wide findings and caveats: It was only CMV serostatus that was available as immune exposure information. A link between a missense DCLRE1C variant and TCR beta V- and J-gene trimming emerged from a later analysis. An assumption of roughly uniform sequencing depth across donors underlay the presence/absence analyses.

The study ran its PCR with 60 Vbeta and 13 Jbeta primers. Measured with immunoSEQ multiplex PCR; TCRdb has only the in-frame clones, and not every one. The repertoire holds 90,000 to 150,000 clones, with 77% as singletons. There are 16 residues in the CDR3. Germline CDR1 is SGHNT and CDR2 is YENEEA. For this clone: No antigen is known for it.

There were likely unrecorded immune exposures, though donors were nominally healthy when sampled. Sequenced sample: PBMCs. The rearrangement joins TRBV11-3 to TRBJ2-5; 8 nucleotides align to TRBD2. With the DNA end fitting TRBJ2-7 better, the J assignment may be wrong. The clonotype comes from a human donor in good health. CDR3 in DNA: TGTGCCAGCAGCCCCGGTTCTAGCGGGTCGTCCTACGAGCAGTACTTC. This translates into CASSPGSSGSSYEQYF.